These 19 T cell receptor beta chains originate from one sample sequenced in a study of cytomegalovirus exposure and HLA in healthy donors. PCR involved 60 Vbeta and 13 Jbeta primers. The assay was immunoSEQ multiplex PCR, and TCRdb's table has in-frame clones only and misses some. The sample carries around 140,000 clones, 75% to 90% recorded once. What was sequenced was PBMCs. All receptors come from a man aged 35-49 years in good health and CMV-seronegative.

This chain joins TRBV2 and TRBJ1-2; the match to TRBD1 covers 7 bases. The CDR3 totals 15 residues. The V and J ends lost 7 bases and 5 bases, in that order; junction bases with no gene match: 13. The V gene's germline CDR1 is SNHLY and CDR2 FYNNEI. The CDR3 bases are TGTGCCAGCATTTCCCACGACAGGGAAGGGTATGGCTACACCTTC. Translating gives CASISHDREGYGYTF.

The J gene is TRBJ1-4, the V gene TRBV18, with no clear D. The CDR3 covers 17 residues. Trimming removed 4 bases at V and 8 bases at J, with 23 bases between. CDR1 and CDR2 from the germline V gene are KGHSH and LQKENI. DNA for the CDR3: TGTGCCAGCTCACTTATGGATCTCCGGGTCAACGGGGAAAAACTGTTTTTT. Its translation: CASSLMDLRVNGEKLFF.

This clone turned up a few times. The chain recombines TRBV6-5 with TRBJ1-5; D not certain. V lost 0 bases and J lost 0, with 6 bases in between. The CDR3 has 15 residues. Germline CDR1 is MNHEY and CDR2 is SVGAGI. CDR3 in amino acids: CASSYSSDSNQPQHF. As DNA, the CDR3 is TGTGCCAGCAGTTACTCGAGCGATAGCAATCAGCCCCAGCATTTT.

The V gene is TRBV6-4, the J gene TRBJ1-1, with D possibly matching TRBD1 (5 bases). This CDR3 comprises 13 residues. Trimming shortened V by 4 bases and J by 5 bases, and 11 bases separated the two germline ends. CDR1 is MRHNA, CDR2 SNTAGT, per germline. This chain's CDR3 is CASSAQGGTEAFF. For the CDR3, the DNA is TGTGCCAGCAGTGCCCAGGGAGGTACTGAAGCTTTCTTT.

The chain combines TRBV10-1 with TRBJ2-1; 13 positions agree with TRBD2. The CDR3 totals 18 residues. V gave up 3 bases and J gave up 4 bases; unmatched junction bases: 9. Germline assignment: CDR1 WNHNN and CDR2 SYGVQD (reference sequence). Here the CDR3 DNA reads TGCGCCAGCAGTGATACTATGGGACTAGCGGGGACTTACAATGAGCAGTTCTTC. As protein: CASSDTMGLAGTYNEQFF.

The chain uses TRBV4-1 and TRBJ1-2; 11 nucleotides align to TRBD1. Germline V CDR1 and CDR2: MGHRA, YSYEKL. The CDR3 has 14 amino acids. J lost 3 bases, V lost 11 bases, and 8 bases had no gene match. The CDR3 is CASHGDRGDYGYTF. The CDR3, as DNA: TGCGCCTCCCACGGGGACAGGGGGGACTATGGCTACACCTTC.

This CDR3 reads CATQGTDAFYNSPLHF. The CDR3, as DNA: TGTGCCACCCAAGGGACAGACGCTTTTTATAATTCACCCCTCCACTTT. This rearrangement joins TRBV15 to TRBJ1-6; TRBD1 matches 7 bases. V trimming: 8 bases; J trimming: 4 bases; junction bases outside the gene matches: 11. The CDR3 is 16 residues long. The germline V gene encodes CDR1 LNHNV and CDR2 YYDKDF (reference sequence).

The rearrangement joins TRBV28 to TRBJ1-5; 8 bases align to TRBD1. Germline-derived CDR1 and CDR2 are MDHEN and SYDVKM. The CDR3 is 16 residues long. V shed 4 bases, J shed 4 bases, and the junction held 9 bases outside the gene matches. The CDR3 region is CASSSTRGRLNQPQHF. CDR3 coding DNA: TGTGCCAGCAGTTCCACCAGGGGGCGGTTGAATCAGCCCCAGCATTTT.

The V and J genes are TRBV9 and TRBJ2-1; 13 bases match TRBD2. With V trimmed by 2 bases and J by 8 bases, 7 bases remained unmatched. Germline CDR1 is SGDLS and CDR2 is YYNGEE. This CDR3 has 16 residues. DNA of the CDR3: TGTGCCAGCAGCGTTCCACTAGCGGGGGGGCAGGATGAGCAGTTCTTC. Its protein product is CASSVPLAGGQDEQFF.

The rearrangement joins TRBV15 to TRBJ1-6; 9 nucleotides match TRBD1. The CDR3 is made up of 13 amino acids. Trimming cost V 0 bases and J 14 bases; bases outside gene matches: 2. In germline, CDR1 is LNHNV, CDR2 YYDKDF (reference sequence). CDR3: CATSRDRQGALHF. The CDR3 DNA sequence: TGTGCCACCAGCAGAGATAGACAGGGGGCCCTCCACTTT.

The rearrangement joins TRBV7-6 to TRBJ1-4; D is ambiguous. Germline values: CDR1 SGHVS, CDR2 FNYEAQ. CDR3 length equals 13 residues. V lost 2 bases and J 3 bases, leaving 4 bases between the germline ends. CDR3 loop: CASSLQSNEKLFF. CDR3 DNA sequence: TGTGCCAGCAGCTTACAATCTAATGAAAAACTGTTTTTT. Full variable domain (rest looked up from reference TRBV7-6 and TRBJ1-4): GAGVSQSPRYKVTKRGQDVALRCDPISGHVSLYWYRQALGQGPEFLTYFNYEAQQDKSGLPNDRFSAERPEGSISTLTIQRTEQRDSAMYRCASSLQSNEKLFFGSGTQLSVL.

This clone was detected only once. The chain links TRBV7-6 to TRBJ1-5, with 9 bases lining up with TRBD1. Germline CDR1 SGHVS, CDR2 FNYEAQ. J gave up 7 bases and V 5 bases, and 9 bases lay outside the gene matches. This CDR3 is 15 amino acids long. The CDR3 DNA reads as TGTGCCAGCAGCCCGGGACAGGGAAACGTACAGCCCCAGCATTTT. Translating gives CASSPGQGNVQPQHF.

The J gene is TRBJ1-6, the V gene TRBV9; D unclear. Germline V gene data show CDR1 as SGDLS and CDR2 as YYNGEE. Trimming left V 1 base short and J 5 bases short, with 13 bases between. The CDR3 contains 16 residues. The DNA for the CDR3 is TGTGCCAGCAGCGTAAACCGGGTAGAAAATAATTCACCCCTCCACTTT. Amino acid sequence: CASSVNRVENNSPLHF.

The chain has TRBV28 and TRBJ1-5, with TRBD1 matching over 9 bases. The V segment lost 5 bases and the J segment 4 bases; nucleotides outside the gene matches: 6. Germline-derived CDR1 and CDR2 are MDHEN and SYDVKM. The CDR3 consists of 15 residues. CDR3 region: CASSPTGGDNQPQHF. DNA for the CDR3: TGTGCCAGCAGTCCGACAGGGGGAGATAATCAGCCCCAGCATTTT.

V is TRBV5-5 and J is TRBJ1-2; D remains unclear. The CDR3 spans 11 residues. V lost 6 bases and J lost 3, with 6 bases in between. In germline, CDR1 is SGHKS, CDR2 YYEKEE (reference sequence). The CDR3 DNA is TGTGCCAGCATCTCTCACTATGGCTACACCTTC. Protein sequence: CASISHYGYTF. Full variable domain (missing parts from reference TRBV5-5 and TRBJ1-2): DAGVTQSPTHLIKTRGQQVTLRCSPISGHKSVSWYQQVLGQGPQFIFQYYEKEERGRGNFPDRFSARQFPNYSSELNVNALLLGDSALYLCASISHYGYTFGSGTRLTVV.

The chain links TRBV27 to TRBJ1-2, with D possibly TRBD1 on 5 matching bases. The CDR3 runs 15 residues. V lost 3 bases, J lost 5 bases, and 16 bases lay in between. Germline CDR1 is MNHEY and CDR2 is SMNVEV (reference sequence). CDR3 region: CASSFGAERRYGYTF. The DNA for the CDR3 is TGTGCCAGCAGTTTTGGGGCAGAGAGAAGGTATGGCTACACCTTC.

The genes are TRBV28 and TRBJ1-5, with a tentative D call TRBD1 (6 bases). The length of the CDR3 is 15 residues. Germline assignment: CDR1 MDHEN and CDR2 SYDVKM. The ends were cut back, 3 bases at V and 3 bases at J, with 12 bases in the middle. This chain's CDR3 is CASSLGRGANQPQHF. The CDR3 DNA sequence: TGTGCCAGCAGTTTGGGGAGGGGGGCCAATCAGCCCCAGCATTTT.

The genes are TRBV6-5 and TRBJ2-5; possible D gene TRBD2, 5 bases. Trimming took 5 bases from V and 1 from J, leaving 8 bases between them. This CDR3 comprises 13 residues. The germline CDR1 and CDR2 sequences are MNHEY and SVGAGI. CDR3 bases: TGTGCCAGCAGTAAGACTATCCAAGAGACCCAGTACTTC. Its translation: CASSKTIQETQYF.

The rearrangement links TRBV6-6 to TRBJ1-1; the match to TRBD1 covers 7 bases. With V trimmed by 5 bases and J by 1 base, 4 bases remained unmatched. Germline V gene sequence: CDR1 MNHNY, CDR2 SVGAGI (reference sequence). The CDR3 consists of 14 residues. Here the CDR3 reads CASSPPGGNTEAFF. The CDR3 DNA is TGTGCCAGCAGTCCCCCAGGGGGGAACACTGAAGCTTTCTTT.